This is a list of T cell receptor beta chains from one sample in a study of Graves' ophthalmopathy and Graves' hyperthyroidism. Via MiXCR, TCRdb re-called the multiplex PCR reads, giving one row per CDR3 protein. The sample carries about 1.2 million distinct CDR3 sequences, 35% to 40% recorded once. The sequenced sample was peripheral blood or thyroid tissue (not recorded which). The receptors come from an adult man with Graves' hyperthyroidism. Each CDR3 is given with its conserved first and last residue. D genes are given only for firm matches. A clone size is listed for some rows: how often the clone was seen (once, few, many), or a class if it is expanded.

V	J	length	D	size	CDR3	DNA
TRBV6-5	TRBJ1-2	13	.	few	CASSQRTNYGYTF	TGTGCCAGCAGTCAGAGAACTAACTATGGCTACACCTTC
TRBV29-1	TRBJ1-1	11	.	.	CSVSRKTEAFF	TGCAGCGTTAGCAGGAAAACTGAAGCTTTCTTT
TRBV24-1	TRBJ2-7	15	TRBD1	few	CATSESGTGTYEQYF	TGTGCCACCAGTGAGTCCGGGACAGGCACCTACGAGCAGTACTTC
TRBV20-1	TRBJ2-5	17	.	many	CSATDLGGTYAQETQYF	TGCAGTGCAACGGATCTTGGAGGCACCTACGCCCAAGAGACCCAGTACTTC
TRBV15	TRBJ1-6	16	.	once	CATSPRGEGKGSPLHF	TGTGCCACCAGCCCCCGAGGCGAGGGGAAGGGCTCACCCCTCCACTTT
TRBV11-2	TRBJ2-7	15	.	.	CASSFWGLLSLEQYF	TGTGCCAGCAGTTTCTGGGGGTTGCTTTCTCTCGAGCAGTACTTC
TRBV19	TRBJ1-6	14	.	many	CASSIGGNNSPLHF	TGTGCCAGTAGTATCGGAGGAAACAATTCACCCCTCCACTTT
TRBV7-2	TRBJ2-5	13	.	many	CASSLAEQETQYF	TGTGCCAGCAGCCTCGCAGAACAAGAGACCCAGTACTTC
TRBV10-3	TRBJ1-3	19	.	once	CAISEFGDNLEGSGNTIYF	TGTGCCATCAGTGAGTTTGGCGACAATCTCGAAGGCTCTGGAAACACCATATATTTT
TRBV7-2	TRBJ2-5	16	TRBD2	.	CASTLGLAGIRETQYF	TGTGCCAGCACCTTGGGACTAGCGGGGATTAGAGAGACCCAGTACTTC
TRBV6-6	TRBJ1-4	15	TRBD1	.	CASNPGQGTNEKLFF	TGTGCCAGTAATCCGGGACAGGGGACTAATGAAAAACTGTTTTTT
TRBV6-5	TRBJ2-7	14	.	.	CASSYSGQPYEQYF	TGTGCCAGCAGTTACTCCGGCCAGCCCTACGAGCAGTACTTC
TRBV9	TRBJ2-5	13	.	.	CASSAEGQETQYF	TGTGCCAGCAGCGCCGAGGGCCAAGAGACCCAGTACTTC
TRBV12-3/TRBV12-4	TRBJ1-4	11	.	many	CASSLGNRAAF	TGTGCCAGCAGTTTAGGTAACCGAGCAGCGTTT
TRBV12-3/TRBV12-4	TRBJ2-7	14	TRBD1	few	CASLNTGGPYEQYF	TGTGCCAGCCTTAATACAGGGGGCCCCTACGAGCAGTACTTC
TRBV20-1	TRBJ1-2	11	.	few	CSAIGNYGYTF	TGCAGTGCTATTGGGAACTATGGCTACACCTTC
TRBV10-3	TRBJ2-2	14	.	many	CAIATETNTGELFF	TGTGCCATCGCGACAGAGACGAACACCGGGGAGCTGTTTTTT
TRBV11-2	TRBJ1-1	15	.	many	CASSRTVDMNTEAFF	TGTGCCAGCAGCCGGACAGTTGACATGAACACTGAAGCTTTCTTT
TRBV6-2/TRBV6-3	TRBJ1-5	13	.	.	CASRDTRNQPQHF	TGTGCCAGCAGGGACACGAGAAATCAGCCCCAGCATTTT
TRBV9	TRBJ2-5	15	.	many	CASSVAPSYQETQYF	TGTGCCAGCAGCGTAGCCCCTTCGTACCAAGAGACCCAGTACTTC
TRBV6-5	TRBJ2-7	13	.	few	CASMAHYSYEQYF	TGTGCCAGCATGGCGCACTACTCCTACGAGCAGTACTTC
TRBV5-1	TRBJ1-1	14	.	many	CASSPTELNTEAFF	TGCGCCAGCAGCCCGACAGAATTGAACACTGAAGCTTTCTTT
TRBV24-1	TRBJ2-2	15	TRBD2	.	CATSQAGGLTGELFF	TGTGCCACCAGCCAAGCGGGAGGCCTCACCGGGGAGCTGTTTTTT
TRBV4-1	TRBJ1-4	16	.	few	CASSQEGSVGWEKLFF	TGCGCCAGCAGCCAAGAAGGTTCGGTCGGCTGGGAAAAACTGTTTTTT
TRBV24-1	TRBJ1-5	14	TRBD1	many	CATSEGTVNQPQHF	TGTGCCACCAGTGAAGGGACAGTCAATCAGCCCCAGCATTTT
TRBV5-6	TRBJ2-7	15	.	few	CASSAGGWGTYEQYF	TGTGCCAGCAGCGCAGGAGGTTGGGGGACCTACGAGCAGTACTTC
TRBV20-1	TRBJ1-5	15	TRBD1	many	CSARAGGSRNQPQHF	TGCAGTGCTAGAGCAGGGGGATCGCGCAATCAGCCCCAGCATTTT
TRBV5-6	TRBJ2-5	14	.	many	CASSLATSQETQYF	TGTGCCAGCAGCTTGGCGACAAGCCAAGAGACCCAGTACTTC
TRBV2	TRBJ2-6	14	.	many	CASSERTGANVLTF	TGTGCCAGCAGTGAAAGGACCGGGGCCAACGTCCTGACTTTC
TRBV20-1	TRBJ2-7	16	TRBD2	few	CSAVPGLAGASYEQYF	TGCAGTGCTGTACCCGGACTAGCGGGAGCCTCCTACGAGCAGTACTTC
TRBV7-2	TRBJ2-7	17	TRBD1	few	CASSQDRTGGYSYEQYF	TGCGCCAGCAGCCAAGACCGGACAGGGGGTTATTCCTACGAGCAGTACTTC
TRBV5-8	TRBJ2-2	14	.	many	CASSLSGIGGELFF	TGTGCCAGCAGCTTGTCGGGGATTGGTGGGGAGCTGTTTTTT
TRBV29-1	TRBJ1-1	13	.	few	CSVYRHLNTEAFF	TGCAGCGTATACAGACACCTGAACACTGAAGCTTTCTTT
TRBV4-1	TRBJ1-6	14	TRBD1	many	CASSLGGQKSPLHF	TGCGCCAGCAGCCTAGGGGGCCAGAAATCACCCCTCCACTTT
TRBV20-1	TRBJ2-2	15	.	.	CSARTTTGNTGELFF	TGCAGTGCCCGCACTACGACAGGGAACACCGGGGAGCTGTTTTTT
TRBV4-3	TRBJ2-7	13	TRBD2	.	CASSQRTSYEQNF	TGCGCCAGCAGCCAGAGGACTAGCTACGAGCAGAACTTC
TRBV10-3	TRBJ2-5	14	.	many	CASSYSVLQETQYF	TGTGCCAGCAGTTACTCGGTCCTACAAGAGACCCAGTACTTC
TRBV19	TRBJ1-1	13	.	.	CASSVSGSTEAFF	TGTGCCAGTAGCGTGTCAGGGAGCACTGAAGCTTTCTTT
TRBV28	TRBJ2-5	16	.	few	CASSPTPDRRQETQYF	TGTGCCAGCAGTCCCACCCCGGATAGGAGGCAAGAGACCCAGTACTTC
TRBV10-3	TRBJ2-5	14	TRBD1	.	CASQQTGGSETQYF	TGTGCCTCCCAGCAAACAGGGGGCTCAGAGACCCAGTACTTC
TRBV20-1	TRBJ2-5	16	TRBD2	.	CSARDALAGYQETQYF	TGCAGTGCTAGAGATGCGCTAGCGGGGTACCAAGAGACCCAGTACTTC
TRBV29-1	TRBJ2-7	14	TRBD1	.	CSALTGQGTYEQYF	TGCAGCGCCCTGACGGGACAGGGGACCTACGAGCAGTACTTC
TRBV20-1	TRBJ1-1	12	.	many	CSASRVPTEAFF	TGCAGTGCTAGCCGCGTTCCCACTGAAGCTTTCTTT
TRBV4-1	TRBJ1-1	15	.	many	CASSPTRGRNTEAFF	TGCGCCAGCAGCCCAACCCGTGGGAGGAACACTGAAGCTTTCTTT
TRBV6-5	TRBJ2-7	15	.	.	CASSLSALSSYEQYF	TGTGCCAGCAGCTTATCGGCATTAAGCTCCTACGAGCAGTACTTC
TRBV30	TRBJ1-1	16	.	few	CAWSALRRTGNTEAFF	TGTGCCTGGAGTGCCCTCCGTAGGACGGGGAACACTGAAGCTTTCTTT
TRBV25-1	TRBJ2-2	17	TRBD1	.	CASSETGTGMILRELFF	TGTGCCAGCAGTGAGACCGGGACAGGGATGATTCTACGGGAGCTGTTTTTT
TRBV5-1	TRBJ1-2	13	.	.	CASSADINYGYTF	TGCGCCAGCAGCGCGGACATAAACTATGGCTACACCTTC
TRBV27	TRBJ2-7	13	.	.	CASSQGYPYEQYF	TGTGCCAGCAGCCAGGGTTACCCCTACGAGCAGTACTTC
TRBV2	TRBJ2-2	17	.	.	CASSYSTHLLNTGELFF	TGTGCCAGCAGTTACTCGACCCACCTCTTAAACACCGGGGAGCTGTTTTTT
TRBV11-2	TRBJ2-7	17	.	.	CASSLAGLSDKSYEQYF	TGTGCCAGCAGCTTAGCTGGCTTAAGCGACAAATCCTACGAGCAGTACTTC